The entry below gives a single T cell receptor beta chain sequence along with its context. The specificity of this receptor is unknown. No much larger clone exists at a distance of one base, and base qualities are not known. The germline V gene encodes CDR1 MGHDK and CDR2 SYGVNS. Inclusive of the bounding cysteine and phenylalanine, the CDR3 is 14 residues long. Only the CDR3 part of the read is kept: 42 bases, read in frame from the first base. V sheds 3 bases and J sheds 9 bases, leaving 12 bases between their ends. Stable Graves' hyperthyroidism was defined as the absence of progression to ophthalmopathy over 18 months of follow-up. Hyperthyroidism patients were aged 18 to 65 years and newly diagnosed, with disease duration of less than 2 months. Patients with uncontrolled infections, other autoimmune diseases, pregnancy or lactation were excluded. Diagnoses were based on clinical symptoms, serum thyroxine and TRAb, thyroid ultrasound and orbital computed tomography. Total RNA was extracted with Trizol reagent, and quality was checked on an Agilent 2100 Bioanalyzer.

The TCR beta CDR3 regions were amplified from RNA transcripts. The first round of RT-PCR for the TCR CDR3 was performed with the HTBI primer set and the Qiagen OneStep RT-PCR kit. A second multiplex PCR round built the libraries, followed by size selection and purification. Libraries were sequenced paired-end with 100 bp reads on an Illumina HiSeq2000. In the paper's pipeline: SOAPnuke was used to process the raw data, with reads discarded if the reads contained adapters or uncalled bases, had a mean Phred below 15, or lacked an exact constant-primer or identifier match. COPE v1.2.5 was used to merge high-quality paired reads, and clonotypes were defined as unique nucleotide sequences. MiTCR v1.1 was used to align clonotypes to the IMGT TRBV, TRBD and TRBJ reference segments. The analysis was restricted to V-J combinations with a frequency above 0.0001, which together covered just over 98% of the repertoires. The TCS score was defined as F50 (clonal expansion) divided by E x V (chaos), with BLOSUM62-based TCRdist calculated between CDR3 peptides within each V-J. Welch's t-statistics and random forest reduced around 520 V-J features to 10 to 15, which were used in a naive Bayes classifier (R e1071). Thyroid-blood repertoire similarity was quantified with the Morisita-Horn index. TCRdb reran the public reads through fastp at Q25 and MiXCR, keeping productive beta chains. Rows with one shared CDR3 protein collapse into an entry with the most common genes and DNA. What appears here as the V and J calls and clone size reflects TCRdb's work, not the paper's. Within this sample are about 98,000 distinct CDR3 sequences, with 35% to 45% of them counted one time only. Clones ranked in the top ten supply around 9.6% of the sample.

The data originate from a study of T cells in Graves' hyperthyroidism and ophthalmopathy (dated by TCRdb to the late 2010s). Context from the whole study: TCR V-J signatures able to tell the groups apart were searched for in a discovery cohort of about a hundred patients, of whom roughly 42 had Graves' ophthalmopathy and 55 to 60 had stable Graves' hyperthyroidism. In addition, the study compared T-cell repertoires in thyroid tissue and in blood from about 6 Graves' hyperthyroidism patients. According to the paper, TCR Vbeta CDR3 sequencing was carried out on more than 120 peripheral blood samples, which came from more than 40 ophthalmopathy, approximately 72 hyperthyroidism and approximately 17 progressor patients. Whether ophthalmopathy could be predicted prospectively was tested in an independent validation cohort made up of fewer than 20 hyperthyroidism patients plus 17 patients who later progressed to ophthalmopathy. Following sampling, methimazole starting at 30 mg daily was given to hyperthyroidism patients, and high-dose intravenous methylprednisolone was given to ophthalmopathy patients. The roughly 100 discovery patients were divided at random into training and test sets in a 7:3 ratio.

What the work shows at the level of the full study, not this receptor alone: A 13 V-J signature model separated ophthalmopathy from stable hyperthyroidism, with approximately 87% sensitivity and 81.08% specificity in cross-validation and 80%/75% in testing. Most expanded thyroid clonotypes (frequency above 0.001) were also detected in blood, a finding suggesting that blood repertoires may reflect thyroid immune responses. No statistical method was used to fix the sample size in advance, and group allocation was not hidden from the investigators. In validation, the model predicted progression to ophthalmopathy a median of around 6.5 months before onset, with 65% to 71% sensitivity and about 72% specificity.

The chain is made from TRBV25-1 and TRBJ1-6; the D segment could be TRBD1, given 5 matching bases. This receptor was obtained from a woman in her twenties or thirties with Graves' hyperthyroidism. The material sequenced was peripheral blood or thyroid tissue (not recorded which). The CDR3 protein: CASSDRGRGSPLHF. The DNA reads TGTGCCAGCAGTGATCGGGGGAGGGGTTCACCCCTCCACTTT.